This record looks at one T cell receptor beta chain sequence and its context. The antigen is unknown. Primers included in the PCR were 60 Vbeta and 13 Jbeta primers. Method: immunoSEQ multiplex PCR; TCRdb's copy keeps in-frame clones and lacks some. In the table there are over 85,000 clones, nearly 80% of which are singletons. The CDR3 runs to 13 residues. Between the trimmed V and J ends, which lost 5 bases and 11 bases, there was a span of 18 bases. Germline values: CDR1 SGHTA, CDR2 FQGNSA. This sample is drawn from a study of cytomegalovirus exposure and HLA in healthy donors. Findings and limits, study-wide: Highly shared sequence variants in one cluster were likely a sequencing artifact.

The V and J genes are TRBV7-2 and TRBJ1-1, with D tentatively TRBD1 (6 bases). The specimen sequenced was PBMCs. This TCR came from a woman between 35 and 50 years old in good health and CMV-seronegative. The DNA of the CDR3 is TGTGCCAGCAGCCCTAGTTTGGACAGAGACGCTTTCTTT. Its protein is CASSPSLDRDAFF.